Listed below are T cell receptor beta chains from one sample, sequenced in a study of T cell responses to AZD1222 COVID-19 vaccine. Profiling relied on immunoSEQ multiplex PCR, and the TCRdb table lists in-frame clones only, not all of them. The table has approximately 65,000 clones, more than 70% seen once; the top ten hold about 14%. The source material was peripheral blood, sampled on day 0 of AZD1222 vaccination. The source of these receptors is an adult in good health. Both conserved end residues are part of each CDR3. D genes are given only for firm matches. The listing skips clone size in some rows; elsewhere it reads once, few, many or a size class.

CDR3 protein: CASSPLRNTEAFF; CDR3 DNA: TGTGCCAGCAGTCCTTTGAGGAACACTGAAGCTTTCTTT; J gene: TRBJ1-1; D gene: NA; clone size: few; V gene: TRBV6-6
CDR3 protein: CASSLVSGAYNEQFF; CDR3 DNA: TGTGCCAGCAGCTTAGTTAGCGGGGCATACAATGAGCAGTTCTTC; J gene: TRBJ2-1; D gene: TRBD2; clone size: NA; V gene: TRBV7-8
CDR3 protein: CASSQELRTGGVPVTGELFF; CDR3 DNA: TGTGCCAGCAGCCAAGAACTGAGGACAGGGGGAGTGCCGGTCACCGGGGAGCTGTTTTTT; J gene: TRBJ2-2; D gene: TRBD1; clone size: NA; V gene: TRBV3-1/TRBV3-2
CDR3 protein: CASSYGGSRKETQYF; CDR3 DNA: TGTGCCAGCAGTTACGGGGGTAGCCGGAAGGAGACCCAGTACTTC; J gene: TRBJ2-5; D gene: NA; clone size: once; V gene: TRBV6-2/TRBV6-3
CDR3 protein: CASSLINEQFF; CDR3 DNA: TGTGCCAGCAGTTTAATCAATGAGCAGTTCTTC; J gene: TRBJ2-1; D gene: NA; clone size: NA; V gene: TRBV12-3/TRBV12-4
CDR3 protein: CASSGGQLDNEQFF; CDR3 DNA: TGCGCCAGCAGTGGGGGACAGTTGGACAATGAGCAGTTCTTC; J gene: TRBJ2-1; D gene: TRBD1; clone size: NA; V gene: TRBV10-1
CDR3 protein: CASPVGNQPQHF; CDR3 DNA: TGTGCCAGCCCAGTAGGCAATCAGCCCCAGCATTTT; J gene: TRBJ1-5; D gene: NA; clone size: NA; V gene: TRBV3-1/TRBV3-2
CDR3 protein: CAIKTLPGELFF; CDR3 DNA: TGTGCCATTAAGACCTTGCCCGGGGAGCTGTTTTTT; J gene: TRBJ2-2; D gene: NA; clone size: few; V gene: TRBV27
CDR3 protein: CASSRGEDTQYF; CDR3 DNA: TGTGCCAGCAGCCGGGGGGAAGATACGCAGTATTTT; J gene: TRBJ2-3; D gene: NA; clone size: few; V gene: TRBV3-1/TRBV3-2
CDR3 protein: CATSDSTSGGTSYNEQFF; CDR3 DNA: TGTGCCACCAGTGACTCCACTAGCGGGGGGACCTCCTACAATGAGCAGTTCTTC; J gene: TRBJ2-1; D gene: TRBD2; clone size: NA; V gene: TRBV24-1
CDR3 protein: CASSTGQGNQPQHF; CDR3 DNA: TGTGCCAGCAGCACCGGACAGGGCAATCAGCCCCAGCATTTT; J gene: TRBJ1-5; D gene: TRBD1; clone size: many; V gene: TRBV7-8
CDR3 protein: CASSDGRAFPQYF; CDR3 DNA: TGTGCCAGCAGTGACGGCAGGGCATTCCCCCAGTATTTT; J gene: TRBJ2-3; D gene: NA; clone size: NA; V gene: TRBV6-6
CDR3 protein: CASTLKGGEGEAFF; CDR3 DNA: TGTGCCAGCACCCTGAAGGGGGGTGAAGGTGAAGCTTTCTTT; J gene: TRBJ1-1; D gene: NA; clone size: NA; V gene: TRBV7-2
CDR3 protein: CASSEQGNTGELFF; CDR3 DNA: TGTGCCAGCAGTGAACAGGGTAACACCGGGGAGCTGTTTTTT; J gene: TRBJ2-2; D gene: NA; clone size: NA; V gene: TRBV6-1
CDR3 protein: CASSYSRSVLREQYF; CDR3 DNA: TGTGCCAGCAGTTACTCGAGGAGTGTCCTACGAGAGCAGTACTTC; J gene: TRBJ2-7; D gene: NA; clone size: few; V gene: TRBV6-5
CDR3 protein: CASSLYGAPNTGELFF; CDR3 DNA: TGTGCCAGCAGTTTGTACGGGGCACCGAACACCGGGGAGCTGTTTTTT; J gene: TRBJ2-2; D gene: NA; clone size: once; V gene: TRBV27
CDR3 protein: CASSWDKRTDTQYF; CDR3 DNA: TGTGCCAGCAGCTGGGACAAAAGAACAGATACGCAGTATTTT; J gene: TRBJ2-3; D gene: NA; clone size: NA; V gene: TRBV27
CDR3 protein: CASRPAGTGLNQPQHF; CDR3 DNA: TGTGCCAGCAGACCCGCCGGGACAGGCCTCAATCAGCCCCAGCATTTT; J gene: TRBJ1-5; D gene: TRBD1; clone size: few; V gene: TRBV28
CDR3 protein: CASSLAGQGGPETQYF; CDR3 DNA: TGCGCCAGCAGCTTGGCCGGACAGGGAGGGCCGGAGACCCAGTACTTC; J gene: TRBJ2-5; D gene: NA; clone size: NA; V gene: TRBV5-1
CDR3 protein: CASNTQGTRGQETQYF; CDR3 DNA: TGCGCCAGCAATACACAGGGAACCAGGGGACAAGAGACCCAGTACTTC; J gene: TRBJ2-5; D gene: NA; clone size: NA; V gene: TRBV5-1
CDR3 protein: CASSQLAGGNNEQFF; CDR3 DNA: TGTGCCAGCAGCCAGCTAGCGGGGGGTAACAATGAGCAGTTCTTC; J gene: TRBJ2-1; D gene: TRBD2; clone size: NA; V gene: TRBV7-2
CDR3 protein: CATSRDSSNTEAFF; CDR3 DNA: TGTGCCACCAGTAGGGACAGCTCGAACACTGAAGCTTTCTTT; J gene: TRBJ1-1; D gene: TRBD1; clone size: NA; V gene: TRBV24-1
CDR3 protein: CAWETTYEQYF; CDR3 DNA: TGTGCCTGGGAGACTACCTACGAGCAGTACTTC; J gene: TRBJ2-7; D gene: NA; clone size: NA; V gene: TRBV30
CDR3 protein: CASTLAAWFF; CDR3 DNA: TGTGCCAGCACTCTCGCCGCTTGGTTCTTC; J gene: TRBJ2-1; D gene: NA; clone size: NA; V gene: TRBV28
CDR3 protein: CASSFGPNTEAFF; CDR3 DNA: TGTGCCAGCAGTTTTGGACCGAACACTGAAGCTTTCTTT; J gene: TRBJ1-1; D gene: NA; clone size: NA; V gene: TRBV27
CDR3 protein: CASSLAETQYF; CDR3 DNA: TGTGCCAGCAGCTTGGCAGAGACCCAGTACTTC; J gene: TRBJ2-5; D gene: NA; clone size: few; V gene: TRBV5-4
CDR3 protein: CASTPTPNYGYTF; CDR3 DNA: TGTGCCAGCACTCCCACGCCGAACTATGGCTACACCTTC; J gene: TRBJ1-2; D gene: NA; clone size: NA; V gene: TRBV6-5
CDR3 protein: CASSLGPGSTGELFF; CDR3 DNA: TGTGCCAGCAGTTTAGGGCCAGGGAGCACCGGGGAGCTGTTTTTT; J gene: TRBJ2-2; D gene: NA; clone size: NA; V gene: TRBV28
CDR3 protein: CASSLLANTGELFF; CDR3 DNA: TGTGCCAGCAGTTTACTAGCGAACACCGGGGAGCTGTTTTTT; J gene: TRBJ2-2; D gene: NA; clone size: NA; V gene: TRBV28
CDR3 protein: CASSGGETQYF; CDR3 DNA: TGTGCCAGCTCCGGAGGGGAGACCCAGTACTTC; J gene: TRBJ2-5; D gene: NA; clone size: once; V gene: TRBV7-8
CDR3 protein: CASSQDAEKRDYTF; CDR3 DNA: TGTGCCAGCAGCCAAGATGCGGAGAAGCGAGACTACACCTTC; J gene: TRBJ1-2; D gene: NA; clone size: NA; V gene: TRBV4-2
CDR3 protein: CASSQDANTEAFF; CDR3 DNA: TGCGCCAGCAGCCAAGATGCGAACACTGAAGCTTTCTTT; J gene: TRBJ1-1; D gene: NA; clone size: NA; V gene: TRBV4-3
CDR3 protein: CASSFGNYGYTF; CDR3 DNA: TGTGCCAGCAGTTTCGGTAACTATGGCTACACCTTC; J gene: TRBJ1-2; D gene: NA; clone size: once; V gene: TRBV28
CDR3 protein: CASSFLAGGPDTQYF; CDR3 DNA: TGTGCCAGCAGCTTCTTGGCGGGGGGGCCAGATACGCAGTATTTT; J gene: TRBJ2-3; D gene: TRBD2; clone size: few; V gene: TRBV7-9
CDR3 protein: CASSRTESTDTQYF; CDR3 DNA: TGTGCCAGCAGCCGGACAGAGAGCACAGATACGCAGTATTTT; J gene: TRBJ2-3; D gene: NA; clone size: NA; V gene: TRBV3-1/TRBV3-2
CDR3 protein: CASRVGLGRQTQYF; CDR3 DNA: TGTGCCAGCAGGGTCGGACTGGGGAGGCAGACCCAGTACTTC; J gene: TRBJ2-5; D gene: NA; clone size: NA; V gene: TRBV2
CDR3 protein: CASSPQRGQDYGYTF; CDR3 DNA: TGCGCCAGCAGCCCCCAGAGGGGCCAGGATTATGGCTACACCTTC; J gene: TRBJ1-2; D gene: NA; clone size: NA; V gene: TRBV5-1
CDR3 protein: CASRTGRGLYNSPLHF; CDR3 DNA: TGTGCCTCACGGACAGGTAGGGGCCTTTATAATTCACCCCTCCACTTT; J gene: TRBJ1-6; D gene: TRBD1; clone size: NA; V gene: TRBV6-4
CDR3 protein: CASSPTGGAGNEQFF; CDR3 DNA: TGTGCCAGCAGCCCGACAGGGGGCGCCGGCAATGAGCAGTTCTTC; J gene: TRBJ2-1; D gene: TRBD1; clone size: NA; V gene: TRBV7-3
CDR3 protein: CASSARETSGELFF; CDR3 DNA: TGCGCCAGCAGTGCTCGGGAGACGTCCGGGGAGCTGTTTTTT; J gene: TRBJ2-2; D gene: NA; clone size: NA; V gene: TRBV10-1
CDR3 protein: CASSDGTGFEKLFF; CDR3 DNA: TGTGCCAGCAGTGACGGGACAGGTTTTGAAAAACTGTTTTTT; J gene: TRBJ1-4; D gene: TRBD1; clone size: NA; V gene: TRBV2
CDR3 protein: CASSHRVSNEQFF; CDR3 DNA: TGTGCCAGCAGCCACAGGGTATCTAATGAGCAGTTCTTC; J gene: TRBJ2-1; D gene: NA; clone size: few; V gene: TRBV3-1/TRBV3-2
CDR3 protein: CASRYFSGTVNTEAFF; CDR3 DNA: TGTGCCAGCAGATATTTTTCCGGGACGGTGAACACTGAAGCTTTCTTT; J gene: TRBJ1-1; D gene: NA; clone size: NA; V gene: TRBV11-2
CDR3 protein: CASSLSTGGYFDEQYF; CDR3 DNA: TGTGCCAGCAGTTTATCCACAGGGGGCTACTTCGACGAGCAGTACTTC; J gene: TRBJ2-7; D gene: TRBD1; clone size: NA; V gene: TRBV27
CDR3 protein: CASSEGWGTRETQYF; CDR3 DNA: TGTGCCAGCAGTGAGGGTTGGGGAACCCGAGAGACCCAGTACTTC; J gene: TRBJ2-5; D gene: NA; clone size: NA; V gene: TRBV25-1